This T cell receptor (beta chain) originates from a study of blood T cell repertoires in COVID-19. Study-wide context: COVID-19 samples from acute and convalescent phases originated in the United States, Italy and Spain. T cells, B-cell-depleted T cells, or PBMCs provided the cDNA or gDNA that served as material.

Per the original data handling: Scientists estimated how many nucleated cells there were by amplifying reference gene primers. Assay: immunoSEQ multiplex PCR; the TCRdb copy retains only in-frame clones and omits some. For V, J and clone size, that table is used; D and trimming come from the DNA. The repertoire holds 30,000 to 50,000 clones, about 94% seen once, with over 4% in the top ten. The CDR3 totals 16 residues. J lost 7 bases, V lost 2 bases, and 9 bases had no gene match. Germline V lookup: CDR1 LGHNA, CDR2 YSLEER. J is TRBJ2-2 and V is TRBV4-3; 8 bases align to TRBD2. This receptor was identified in a human donor with active COVID-19. The donor label of this sample is uncertain. The source material was peripheral blood. The DNA of the CDR3 is TGCGCCAGCAGCCAATGGGTCGGGAGGGCCGTCGGGGAGCTGTTTTTT. Protein product: CASSQWVGRAVGELFF.